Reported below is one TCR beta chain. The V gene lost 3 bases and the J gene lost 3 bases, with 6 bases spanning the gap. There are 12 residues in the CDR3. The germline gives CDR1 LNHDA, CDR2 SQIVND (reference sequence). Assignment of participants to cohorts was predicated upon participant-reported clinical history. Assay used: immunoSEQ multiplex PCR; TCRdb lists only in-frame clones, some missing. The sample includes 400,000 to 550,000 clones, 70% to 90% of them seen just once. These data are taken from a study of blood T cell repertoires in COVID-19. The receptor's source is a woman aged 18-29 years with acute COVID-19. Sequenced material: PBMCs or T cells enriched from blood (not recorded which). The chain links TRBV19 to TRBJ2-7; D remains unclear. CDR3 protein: CASSMRGYEQYF. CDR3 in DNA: TGTGCCAGTAGTATGCGAGGCTACGAGCAGTACTTC.